This is a list of T cell receptor beta chains from one sample in a study of cytomegalovirus exposure and HLA in healthy donors. Profiling relied on immunoSEQ multiplex PCR, and the TCRdb table lists in-frame clones only, not all of them. The sample has roughly 65,000 clones, and its top ten clones hold roughly 15%. The sample comprised PBMCs. The source of these receptors is a boy aged 10-17 years in good health and CMV-seronegative. Both conserved end residues are part of each CDR3.

J,V,CDR3
TRBJ1-5,TRBV7-2,CASSMWVAFDQPQHF
TRBJ1-1,TRBV7-9,CASRAETEAFF
TRBJ1-5,TRBV7-9,CASSFAGSNQPQHF
TRBJ2-7,TRBV6-5,CASRRTGLYEQYF
TRBJ1-3,TRBV19,CASSPRTGASSGNTIYF
TRBJ1-5,TRBV29-1,CSAQQGINQPQHF
TRBJ1-3,TRBV4-3,CASSSGEGNTIYF
TRBJ2-1,TRBV7-2,CASSRYANEQFF
TRBJ1-2,TRBV6-5,CASSYLQGDYGYTF
TRBJ2-3,TRBV5-4,CASSLEGGPITDTQYF
TRBJ2-1,TRBV5-4,CASSLGGLAGSYNEQFF
TRBJ2-3,TRBV9,CASSGTSGRTDTQYF
TRBJ2-2,TRBV9,CASSPRTGWNPGELFF
TRBJ2-4,TRBV4-2,CASSQGAGVENIQYF
TRBJ1-2,TRBV4-1,CASSQGDRGVGYTF
TRBJ2-7,TRBV7-2,CASSMGQEQYF
TRBJ2-1,TRBV29-1,CSGRTFREGPNEQFF
TRBJ2-6,TRBV2,CAIPTGVISGANVLTF
TRBJ1-5,TRBV11-2,CASSLSPGNQPQHF
TRBJ2-3,TRBV30,CAWGTGSTDTQYF
TRBJ2-5,TRBV27,CASSLTSGVETQYF
TRBJ2-7,TRBV6-1,CASSERQGGYYEQYF
TRBJ1-2,TRBV30,CAWSISTGRNTF
TRBJ2-1,TRBV5-1,CASSLGQGAHNEQFF
TRBJ1-2,TRBV5-4,CASSFQRQEYTF
TRBJ2-5,TRBV14,CASSQVVSQETQYF
TRBJ2-7,TRBV9,CASSDSRDRVIYEQYF
TRBJ2-5,TRBV7-7,CASSQGQQETQYF
TRBJ2-1,TRBV20-1,CSASWPNEQFF
TRBJ2-3,TRBV18,CASSPERGSTDTQYF
TRBJ2-7,TRBV5-1,CASSFDQGVGEQYF
TRBJ2-2,TRBV2,CASSPLAGDTGELFF
TRBJ1-2,TRBV7-6,CASSAGQGAHGYTF
TRBJ1-1,TRBV30,CAWRKRQVVNTEAFF
TRBJ1-1,TRBV7-2,CASSLGLEAFF
TRBJ2-2,TRBV5-6,CASRHRGGAGELFF
TRBJ1-2,TRBV19,CASSPQDSTNYGYTF
TRBJ2-7,TRBV2,CASSTRGLSYEQYF